The rows below give T cell receptor beta chains drawn from one sample of a study of blood T cell repertoires in COVID-19. The data were produced by immunoSEQ multiplex PCR, yet TCRdb's version contains in-frame clones alone and is incomplete. This table holds 200,000 to 250,000 clones, roughly 86% found once. The sample was peripheral blood. The receptors were sampled from a woman aged 50 to 60 with COVID-19, enrolled during active disease. Each CDR3 is given with its conserved first and last residue. Fields, in order: D gene, clone size, J gene, V gene, CDR3 protein, CDR3 DNA. A D gene is named only where the DNA matches it firmly. Only part of the rows carry a size: once, few, many, or a class if the clone is expanded.

D gene: -
clone size: -
J gene: TRBJ1-1
V gene: TRBV12-5
CDR3 protein: CASGYGDLSFF
CDR3 DNA: TGTGCTAGTGGGTACGGGGATTTATCTTTCTTT

D gene: TRBD1
clone size: -
J gene: TRBJ1-2
V gene: TRBV7-9
CDR3 protein: CASSLGQGFGYTF
CDR3 DNA: TGTGCCAGCAGCTTAGGACAGGGGTTCGGCTACACCTTC

D gene: -
clone size: -
J gene: TRBJ2-2
V gene: TRBV9
CDR3 protein: CASSPLLNTGELFF
CDR3 DNA: TGTGCCAGCAGCCCTCTTTTGAACACCGGGGAGCTGTTTTTT

D gene: TRBD1
clone size: -
J gene: TRBJ2-7
V gene: TRBV5-1
CDR3 protein: CASSRLQGASNEQYF
CDR3 DNA: TGCGCCAGCAGTCGACTTCAGGGGGCTTCGAACGAGCAGTACTTC

D gene: -
clone size: -
J gene: TRBJ2-1
V gene: TRBV5-5
CDR3 protein: CATSLYLGSQQFF
CDR3 DNA: TGTGCCACCTCGTTGTATCTCGGGAGTCAGCAGTTCTTC

D gene: TRBD1
clone size: -
J gene: TRBJ1-1
V gene: TRBV11-2
CDR3 protein: CASSRTGYEAFF
CDR3 DNA: TGTGCCAGCAGCCGGACAGGGTATGAAGCTTTCTTT

D gene: -
clone size: -
J gene: TRBJ1-5
V gene: TRBV19
CDR3 protein: CASTPRQNNQPQHF
CDR3 DNA: TGTGCCAGTACCCCAAGACAGAACAATCAGCCCCAGCATTTT

D gene: -
clone size: -
J gene: TRBJ1-2
V gene: TRBV21-1
CDR3 protein: CASPPNDRIHGYTF
CDR3 DNA: TGTGCCAGCCCTCCTAACGACAGGATCCATGGCTACACCTTC

D gene: TRBD2
clone size: -
J gene: TRBJ2-3
V gene: TRBV11-2
CDR3 protein: CASSLDGGAADTQYF
CDR3 DNA: TGTGCCAGCAGCTTAGACGGGGGGGCCGCAGATACGCAGTATTTT

D gene: -
clone size: once
J gene: TRBJ1-2
V gene: TRBV10-3
CDR3 protein: CAISGVKGGANGYTF
CDR3 DNA: TGTGCCATCAGTGGGGTGAAAGGAGGGGCCAATGGCTACACCTTC

D gene: -
clone size: -
J gene: TRBJ1-2
V gene: TRBV6-1
CDR3 protein: CASSESLNYGYTF
CDR3 DNA: TGTGCCAGCAGTGAGTCCCTTAACTATGGCTACACCTTC

D gene: -
clone size: -
J gene: TRBJ2-3
V gene: TRBV9
CDR3 protein: CASSVSGMQADTQYF
CDR3 DNA: TGTGCCAGCAGCGTTTCGGGGATGCAGGCAGATACGCAGTATTTT

D gene: -
clone size: -
J gene: TRBJ2-7
V gene: TRBV7-9
CDR3 protein: CASSPRQSYEQYF
CDR3 DNA: TGTGCCAGCAGCCCTCGACAGTCCTACGAGCAGTACTTC

D gene: TRBD1
clone size: -
J gene: TRBJ1-2
V gene: TRBV5-6
CDR3 protein: CASSSRGPPNYGYTF
CDR3 DNA: TGTGCCAGCAGCTCGAGGGGGCCCCCTAACTATGGCTACACCTTC

D gene: -
clone size: -
J gene: TRBJ2-3
V gene: TRBV11-2
CDR3 protein: CASSSPSETQYF
CDR3 DNA: TGTGCCAGCAGCTCCCCGTCTGAGACGCAGTATTTT

D gene: -
clone size: -
J gene: TRBJ2-2
V gene: TRBV29-1
CDR3 protein: CSGRTNTGELFF
CDR3 DNA: TGCAGCGGACGGACTAACACCGGGGAGCTGTTTTTT

D gene: TRBD1
clone size: -
J gene: TRBJ1-1
V gene: TRBV6-4
CDR3 protein: CASRAGQGATRAFF
CDR3 DNA: TGTGCCAGCAGAGCGGGACAGGGGGCGACTCGGGCTTTCTTT

D gene: -
clone size: few
J gene: TRBJ1-3
V gene: TRBV4-3
CDR3 protein: CASSQVARGSTGNTIYF
CDR3 DNA: TGCGCCAGCAGCCAAGTGGCCAGGGGAAGCACTGGAAACACCATATATTTT

D gene: -
clone size: -
J gene: TRBJ1-1
V gene: TRBV30
CDR3 protein: CAWSEDGITEAFF
CDR3 DNA: TGTGCCTGGAGTGAGGACGGGATCACTGAAGCTTTCTTT

D gene: -
clone size: -
J gene: TRBJ2-5
V gene: TRBV5-1
CDR3 protein: CASSLRGAGETQYF
CDR3 DNA: TGCGCCAGCAGCTTACGGGGGGCTGGAGAGACCCAGTACTTC

D gene: -
clone size: -
J gene: TRBJ2-7
V gene: TRBV19
CDR3 protein: CASMGDNGYEQYF
CDR3 DNA: TGTGCCAGTATGGGAGACAACGGCTACGAGCAGTACTTC